The 2 T cell receptor beta chains listed next were all sequenced from one sample in a study of T-cell memory formation after mild COVID-19. TCRdb called the 5' RACE reads again in MiXCR, with one record for every CDR3 protein. The repertoire holds some 210,000 distinct CDR3 sequences, with 18% as singletons. The source material was PBMCs or a T cell subset sorted from them (not recorded which). The receptor set was obtained from an adult woman who had mild COVID-19 (a few samples of this study predate the infection). Cell type and time point are not known.

This clonotype appeared a few times. CDR3 nucleotides: TGTGCCAGCAGCTTAGCGCACGGCGGAAACACCATATATTTT. It translates to CASSLAHGGNTIYF. The chain carries TRBV7-9 and TRBJ1-3; D remains ambiguous. CDR3 length equals 14 residues. The V gene lost 0 bases and the J gene lost 4 bases, with 7 bases spanning the gap. Germline V gene sequence: CDR1 SEHNR, CDR2 FQNEAQ (reference sequence).

This clonotype occurred a few times. This chain joins TRBV7-2 and TRBJ2-1; 10 bases align to TRBD2. The CDR3 contains 14 residues. Per germline, CDR1 SGHTA and CDR2 FQGNSA. The V gene end was trimmed by 5 bases and the J gene end by 6 bases; junction bases not matched to a gene: 4. The chain's CDR3 is CASSPSGRANEQFF. In DNA, the CDR3 is TGTGCCAGCAGCCCGAGCGGGAGGGCCAATGAGCAGTTCTTC.